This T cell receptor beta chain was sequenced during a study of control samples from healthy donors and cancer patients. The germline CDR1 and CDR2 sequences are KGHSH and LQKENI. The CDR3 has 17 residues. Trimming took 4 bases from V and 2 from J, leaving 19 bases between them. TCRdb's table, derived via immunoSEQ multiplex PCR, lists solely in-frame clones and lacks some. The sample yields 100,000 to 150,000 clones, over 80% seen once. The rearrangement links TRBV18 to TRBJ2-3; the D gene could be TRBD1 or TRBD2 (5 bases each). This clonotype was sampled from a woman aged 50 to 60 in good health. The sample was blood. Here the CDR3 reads CASSLRNYGAATDTQYF. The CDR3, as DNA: TGTGCCAGCTCACTTAGGAACTACGGGGCCGCCACAGATACGCAGTATTTT.